This is a list of T cell receptor beta chains from one sample in a study of cytomegalovirus exposure and HLA in healthy donors. TCRdb keeps only in-frame clones here, not all; method: immunoSEQ multiplex PCR. This sample has roughly 130,000 clones, with approximately 79% found just once. Input material: PBMCs. The receptors here all came from a man aged 25-45 years in good health and CMV-seronegative. The CDR3 runs from the conserved cysteine through the conserved F or W. Expanded clones get a size class; other rows say once, few or many, or leave the size out.

V	J	size	length	CDR3
TRBV7-2	TRBJ2-5	.	15	CASSLRGGGQSGQYF
TRBV10-2	.	.	14	CASRRGLASYEQYF
TRBV6-6	TRBJ2-3	.	15	CASGGVVVGTDTQYF
TRBV19	TRBJ2-5	.	15	CASGTSGFFGETQYF
TRBV18	TRBJ2-5	.	15	CASSPDGGRQETQYF
TRBV19	TRBJ1-4	.	15	CASSNDTATGQKLFF
TRBV6-6	TRBJ1-5	once	14	CASSYSGQNQPQHF
TRBV5-6	TRBJ1-6	.	16	CASSSLRGSYNSPLHF
TRBV5-1	TRBJ2-5	.	14	CASSEDRIDETQYF
TRBV15	TRBJ1-2	.	15	CATSPRMGQGYGYTF
TRBV27	TRBJ2-4	.	15	CASSSGFLAKNIQYF
TRBV10-3	TRBJ1-5	few	13	CAMRQGENQPQHF
TRBV14	TRBJ1-2	.	16	CASSQDPREENGGYTF
TRBV5-1	TRBJ1-2	.	15	CASSLEGQAIYGYTF
TRBV11-2	TRBJ2-3	few	14	CASSSPRFQDTQYF
TRBV2	TRBJ1-4	.	15	CASSEDGTGPEKLFF
TRBV11-2	TRBJ1-4	few	12	CASSPQGEKLFF
TRBV5-4	TRBJ2-1	.	20	CASSFYRTSGGAGSYNEQFF
TRBV2	TRBJ2-5	few	13	CASSGEGGETQYF
TRBV28	TRBJ1-3	.	15	CASSLDRVTGNTIYF
TRBV6-5	TRBJ2-7	.	14	CASSYDRGIYEQYF
TRBV2	TRBJ1-1	.	10	CASIGGEAFF
TRBV21-1	TRBJ1-3	.	18	CASSKVENRVHSGNTIYF
TRBV7-9	TRBJ1-6	.	15	CSSSPAGGVNSPLHF
TRBV27	TRBJ1-4	.	15	CASSAFRATNEKLFF
TRBV9	TRBJ2-5	.	15	CASSAPGKVGETQYF
TRBV9	TRBJ1-6	once	16	CASSPSRGGYNSPLHF
TRBV7-8	TRBJ2-5	.	14	CASEGDLGRETQYF
TRBV6-8	TRBJ1-4	.	17	CASSYSICWSWEEKLFF
TRBV10-3	TRBJ2-1	.	14	CAIKRELVRNEQFF
TRBV5-1	TRBJ1-3	few	14	CASSVTGSGNTIYF
TRBV18	TRBJ2-3	.	17	CASSPGQGLVSTDTQYF
TRBV29-1	TRBJ2-5	.	14	CSVEGAGSQETQYF
TRBV5-1	TRBJ1-4	.	14	CASSLTGNNEKLFF
TRBV11-2	TRBJ2-1	.	16	CASSLILAGAYNEQFF
TRBV10-1	TRBJ2-3	.	14	CASSKDRGTDTQYF
TRBV28	TRBJ2-7	.	11	CACGSSYEQYF
TRBV6-5	TRBJ2-2	.	15	CASSPSGGNTGELFF
TRBV7-6	TRBJ1-1	.	15	CASSLAGGGNTEAFF
TRBV5-8	TRBJ2-5	.	14	CASSLGQVGETQYF
TRBV27	TRBJ2-3	.	13	CASSLSSADTQYF
TRBV6-6	TRBJ2-1	.	14	CASSQDRVSGEQFF
TRBV5-1	TRBJ2-3	once	16	CASSLLDGQEGDTQYF
TRBV27	TRBJ2-3	few	17	CASSQLNSDRGIDTQYF
TRBV30	TRBJ1-2	.	13	CAWSDGRWGSYTF
TRBV4-1	TRBJ1-2	.	13	CASSQAPVVGYTF
TRBV5-1	TRBJ1-3	.	15	CASSLDSASGNTIYF
TRBV7-9	TRBJ2-7	once	13	CAVAPGQFSGLYF
TRBV5-5	TRBJ2-7	few	14	CASSLGRSPYEQYF
TRBV19	TRBJ2-7	.	13	CASSAGLVGEQYF
TRBV10-2	TRBJ1-2	.	15	CASSESRRANYGYTF
TRBV27	TRBJ1-6	.	14	CASSWDRGQSPLHF
TRBV7-2	TRBJ1-1	.	17	CASSLVNLGGGWPEAFF
TRBV20-1	TRBJ1-1	.	9	CSARPEAFF
TRBV6-5	TRBJ2-1	.	16	CASSSPGDRGHNEQFF
TRBV2	TRBJ2-3	.	16	CASSKDRERMTDTQYF
TRBV11-2	TRBJ1-5	.	15	CASSFGQGRNQPQHF